A single sample is the source of the 27 T cell receptor beta chains below, sequenced in a study of blood T cell repertoires in COVID-19. Only in-frame clones appear in the TCRdb table, and some are missing; sequencing was by immunoSEQ multiplex PCR. The sample holds about 200,000 clones, approximately 78% seen once. The sequenced sample was peripheral blood. These receptors originate from a woman between 65 and 79 years old with COVID-19, enrolled during active disease.

This chain links TRBV5-4 with TRBJ1-6; perhaps TRBD1 as D (6 bases). The CDR3 totals 16 residues. From germline, CDR1 is SGHNT and CDR2 YYREEE (reference sequence). Trimming stripped 4 bases from V and 10 bases from J, with 21 bases between. The CDR3 protein is CASSRGSGGAESPLHF. The CDR3 DNA sequence: TGTGCCAGCAGCCGGGGGAGTGGGGGGGCGGAATCACCCCTCCACTTT.

The rearrangement joins TRBV5-4 to TRBJ2-7; 10 positions match TRBD2. The CDR3 has 18 amino acids. Germline CDR1 reads SGHNT; CDR2 reads YYREEE (reference sequence). Trimming cost V 1 base and J 4 bases; bases outside gene matches: 14. Written as DNA, the CDR3 is TGTGCCAGCAGCTTGTCGGGGGGCCTAGCGGGAGTCCTGTACGAGCAGTACTTC. It specifies CASSLSGGLAGVLYEQYF.

This chain joins TRBV6-5 and TRBJ1-1, with 7 bases that match TRBD1. Germline V gene data show CDR1 as MNHEY and CDR2 as SVGAGI. The CDR3 totals 15 residues. Losses at the gene ends were 6 bases for V and 1 base for J; bases not matched to a gene: 8. Written as DNA, the CDR3 is TGTGCCAGCAGGTACAACAGGGGACAGAACACTGAAGCTTTCTTT. It translates to CASRYNRGQNTEAFF.

The chain is built from TRBV15 and TRBJ1-2; tentatively, D is TRBD1 (6 bases). The germline V and J ends were trimmed by 0 bases and 0 bases, with 8 bases remaining between them. The CDR3 contains 15 residues. The germline V gene has CDR1 LNHNV and CDR2 YYDKDF (reference sequence). DNA for the CDR3: TGTGCCACCAGCAGAGAACAGGGAGCTAACTATGGCTACACCTTC. It encodes CATSREQGANYGYTF.

The chain uses TRBV2 and TRBJ2-7; no clear D. This CDR3 has 12 residues. Looked up from germline, CDR1 is SNHLY and CDR2 is FYNNEI. The V and J ends lost 5 bases and 4 bases respectively, with 9 bases between them. CDR3 DNA sequence: TGTGCCAGCAGTCCGACACTTTACGAGCAGTACTTC. Amino acid sequence: CASSPTLYEQYF.

As for this clone: The sample contains more than one DNA sequence encoding this CDR3. The chain links TRBV11-2 to TRBJ2-1; D possibly corresponds to TRBD1 (6 bases). CDR3 length: 15 amino acids. V lost 6 bases and J 1 base, leaving 13 bases between the germline ends. Germline values: CDR1 SGHAT, CDR2 FQNNGV. This CDR3 is CASSLFRGSYNEQFF. CDR3 coding DNA: TGTGCCAGCAGTTTATTCAGGGGTTCCTACAATGAGCAGTTCTTC.

This chain joins TRBV6-5 and TRBJ1-2, with D hard to call. Germline V CDR1 and CDR2: MNHEY, SVGAGI. This CDR3 contains 15 residues. Trimming pared 6 bases from V and 0 bases from J, leaving 14 bases between. The CDR3 region has the DNA TGTGCCAGCAGGATGTGGGGAGAAGCTAACTATGGCTACACCTTC. Translation: CASRMWGEANYGYTF.

This clone was seen a single time. The chain carries TRBV7-2 and TRBJ2-1, with D possibly TRBD1 on 6 matching bases. This CDR3 spans 15 amino acids. Trimming took off 1 base at V and 4 bases at J, with 11 bases between the two ends. Germline V gives CDR1 SGHTA, CDR2 FQGNSA. CDR3 residues: CASSLEAGEYNEQFF. CDR3 bases: TGTGCCAGCAGCTTAGAAGCAGGGGAATACAATGAGCAGTTCTTC. The variable domain in full, completed from reference TRBV7-2 and TRBJ2-1, reads GAGVSQSPSNKVTEKGKDVELRCDPISGHTALYWYRQSLGQGLEFLIYFQGNSAPDKSGLPSDRFSAERTGGSVSTLTIQRTQQEDSAVYLCASSLEAGEYNEQFFGPGTRLTVL.

The genes are TRBV5-4 and TRBJ2-5; D gene uncertain. The CDR3 consists of 13 residues. Germline V gene lookup returns CDR1 SGHNT and CDR2 YYREEE (reference sequence). V lost 2 bases and J lost 7, with 12 bases in between. In DNA form, the CDR3 reads TGTGCCAGCAGCTTATCTGGCTCTGGGACCCAGTACTTC. Its translation: CASSLSGSGTQYF.

CDR3 amino acids: CASSFWRAGGNTGELFF. In DNA form, the CDR3 reads TGTGCCAGCAGCTTCTGGCGTGCGGGAGGGAACACCGGGGAGCTGTTTTTT. The rearrangement links TRBV7-2 to TRBJ2-2, with TRBD2 matching over 8 bases. Trimming took 3 bases from V and 1 from J; bases not matched to a gene: 7. The CDR3 totals 17 residues. Germline loops: CDR1 SGHTA, CDR2 FQGNSA.

V and J are TRBV3-1 (or the pseudogene TRBV3-2) and TRBJ2-5; tentatively, D is TRBD1 (6 bases). Germline CDR1 LGHDT, CDR2 YNNKEL (reference sequence). With 4 bases removed from V and 5 bases from J, the gap between germline ends came to 14 bases. CDR3 length: 14 amino acids. The CDR3 DNA reads as TGTGCCAGCAGCCCCCCCACAGGGCAGGAGACCCAGTACTTC. Translation gives CASSPPTGQETQYF.

In this sample, this clone turned up a few times. CDR3 sequence: CASSQMTGRQSEAFF. The CDR3 nucleotides are TGCGCCAGCAGCCAAATGACAGGGAGGCAATCTGAAGCTTTCTTT. The chain couples TRBV4-1 to TRBJ1-1; 7 positions match TRBD1. With V trimmed by 2 bases and J by 6 bases, 9 bases remained unmatched. The CDR3 loop spans 15 amino acids. Per the germline V gene, CDR1 is MGHRA and CDR2 is YSYEKL.

This clone has only one observation. The V gene is TRBV9, the J gene TRBJ1-2, with D unresolved. CDR1 is SGDLS and CDR2 is YYNGEE in the germline V gene. CDR3 size: 15 residues. Trimming pared 0 bases from V and 4 bases from J, leaving 13 bases between. The CDR3 region has the DNA TGTGCCAGCAGCGTAGACCCTAGAGAGAGCTATGGCTACACCTTC. It encodes CASSVDPRESYGYTF. The whole variable domain, remainder taken from reference TRBV9 and TRBJ1-2, is DSGVTQTPKHLITATGQRVTLRCSPRSGDLSVYWYQQSLDQGLQFLIQYYNGEERAKGNILERFSAQQFPDLHSELNLSSLELGDSALYFCASSVDPRESYGYTFGSGTRLTVV.

This chain links TRBV2 with TRBJ1-6; TRBD1 matches 8 bases. Germline V gives CDR1 SNHLY, CDR2 FYNNEI. The CDR3 loop spans 16 amino acids. Trimming took 3 bases from V and 7 from J; bases not matched to a gene: 8. CDR3 nucleotides: TGTGCCAGCAGTGAGATTACAGGGGGGGGAAATTCACCCCTCCACTTT. Translation gives CASSEITGGGNSPLHF.

In this sample, this clone turned up once. CDR3: CASSAGLAVRETQYF. In nucleotides, the CDR3 is TGTGCCAGCAGCGCGGGACTAGCAGTCCGAGAGACCCAGTACTTC. This chain joins TRBV5-4 and TRBJ2-5; TRBD2 agrees at 9 bases. Germline V gene data show CDR1 as SGHNT and CDR2 as YYREEE (reference sequence). The trim removed 4 bases at V and 4 bases at J, leaving 8 bases unmatched. This CDR3 has 15 residues.

The rearrangement joins TRBV5-6 to TRBJ1-1; 12 bases line up with TRBD1. The germline CDR1 and CDR2 sequences are SGHDT and YYEEEE. V shed 3 bases, J shed 2 bases, and the junction held 8 bases outside the gene matches. The CDR3 loop spans 17 amino acids. The CDR3 sequence: CASSSRGQGAPNTEAFF. In DNA, the CDR3 is TGTGCCAGCAGCTCCCGGGGACAGGGGGCTCCAAACACTGAAGCTTTCTTT.

This clone was counted between two and nine times. The chain uses TRBV9 and TRBJ2-7; 8 nucleotides match TRBD2. The CDR3 consists of 16 residues. CDR1 and CDR2 (germline): SGDLS, YYNGEE. V lost 0 bases and J lost 3; bases outside the gene matches: 8. CDR3 amino acids: CASSVASGGPFYEQYF. CDR3 nucleotides: TGTGCCAGCAGCGTAGCTTCGGGAGGGCCTTTCTACGAGCAGTACTTC.

J is TRBJ2-1 and V is TRBV7-3; 9 nucleotides align to TRBD2. V lost 2 bases, J lost 3 bases, and 11 bases stayed unmatched. Germline-derived CDR1 and CDR2 are SGHTA and FQGTGA. CDR3 length: 18 residues. CDR3 coding DNA: TGTGCCAGCAGCTTATTTGGGACTAGCTCATTATTCTACAATGAGCAGTTCTTC. Its protein product is CASSLFGTSSLFYNEQFF.

The genes are TRBV6-4 and TRBJ1-3; maybe TRBD1 (5 bases). Trimming removed 9 bases from V and 5 bases from J, with 17 bases in between. From germline, CDR1 is MRHNA and CDR2 SNTAGT. This CDR3 has 14 residues. CDR3 protein: CARSPWGERNTIYF. In DNA form, the CDR3 reads TGTGCCAGAAGCCCGTGGGGCGAAAGAAACACCATATATTTT.

The chain joins TRBV14 to TRBJ2-7; D uncertain. V lost 4 bases and J 6 bases, leaving 16 bases between the germline ends. Looked up from germline, CDR1 is SGHDN and CDR2 is FVKESK. The CDR3 contains 14 residues. The CDR3 bases are TGTGCCAGCAGCCCCCTCATGGGCCTCGGCGAGCAGTACTTC. Its translation is CASSPLMGLGEQYF.

This chain joins TRBV6-6 and TRBJ2-7; TRBD1 might be the D (5 bases). This CDR3 contains 15 residues. The germline V and J ends were trimmed by 2 bases and 7 bases, with 18 bases remaining between them. Germline CDR1 is MNHNY and CDR2 is SVGAGI (reference sequence). As DNA, the CDR3 is TGTGCCAGCAGTTACCCCGGAAGGGGTGCGAGTGAGCAGTACTTC. It yields the protein CASSYPGRGASEQYF.

The V call is TRBV28, the J call TRBJ2-1, with 13 bases matching TRBD2. V was clipped by 5 bases and J by 9 bases; unmatched bases: 7. Germline V gene data show CDR1 as MDHEN and CDR2 as SYDVKM. The CDR3 length is 15 residues. The CDR3 coding sequence is TGTGCCAGCAGTCCACCGGGACTAGCGGGGTCTGAGCAGTTCTTC. This sequence encodes CASSPPGLAGSEQFF.

This clone showed up just once. The CDR3 bases are TGTGCCAGCAGTTACCCGTCCGGGACAGGCACCGGGGAGCTGTTTTTT. Protein: CASSYPSGTGTGELFF. J is TRBJ2-2 and V is TRBV6-6; 8 bases fit TRBD1. This CDR3 spans 16 amino acids. CDR1 is MNHNY, CDR2 SVGAGI, per germline (reference sequence). The trim removed 2 bases at V and 4 bases at J, leaving 6 bases unmatched.

As DNA, the CDR3 is TGTGCCAGCAGCCAAGATCTGAGCGAGCAGTACTTC. This translates into CASSQDLSEQYF. The chain has TRBV3-1 (or the pseudogene TRBV3-2) and TRBJ2-7; D not resolved. This CDR3 comprises 12 residues. In germline, CDR1 is LGHDT, CDR2 YNNKEL (reference sequence). The V gene lost 0 bases and the J gene lost 6 bases, with 6 bases spanning the gap.

The chain couples TRBV6-5 to TRBJ2-7, with a tentative D call TRBD1 (5 bases). Germline CDR1 and CDR2: MNHEY and SVGAGI. The CDR3 is 13 residues long. V was shortened by 11 bases and J by 0 bases, with 14 bases between the two germline ends. The CDR3 DNA reads as TGTGCCCTCGTGACAGACCCCTCCTACGAGCAGTACTTC. It encodes CALVTDPSYEQYF.

Concerning this clone: A junction boundary mismatches the germline segment, possibly from a read error. The V call is TRBV20-1, the J call TRBJ1-4; a weak D match, TRBD1 (6 bases). The CDR3 sequence is 11 residues long. The germline V gene encodes CDR1 DFQATT and CDR2 SNEGSKA (reference sequence). The CDR3 DNA is TGCAGTGCTCAACCGGGACAAAGCGTCCACTTT. This codes for CSAQPGQSVHF.

This chain joins TRBV28 and TRBJ2-7, with 11 bases that match TRBD2. This CDR3 is 14 amino acids long. Looked up from germline, CDR1 is MDHEN and CDR2 is SYDVKM. The CDR3: CVAGSTSGSYEQYF. In DNA, the CDR3 is TGTGTGGCCGGTAGTACTAGCGGGAGCTACGAGCAGTACTTC.